One sample yielded the 23 T cell receptor beta chains listed below, sequenced in a study of response to subunit inactivated influenza vaccine. TCRdb redid the calling of the RT-PCR reads with MiXCR, one entry per CDR3 protein. The sample consists of some 800,000 distinct CDR3 sequences, 21% of them appearing once. Sequencing used PBMCs from blood, obtained about 5 days after vaccination. All receptors derive from a man over 45 who received an inactivated influenza vaccine.

The chain combines TRBV10-3 with TRBJ2-3, with 10 bases identical to TRBD2. This CDR3 contains 15 residues. J was trimmed by 3 bases and V by 7 bases; bases with no gene match: 7. The germline V gene has CDR1 ENHRY and CDR2 SYGVKD. CDR3 sequence: CAITPTSGETDTQYF. In DNA, the CDR3 is TGTGCCATCACTCCAACTAGCGGGGAGACAGATACGCAGTATTTT.

This clonotype was seen many times. J is TRBJ2-1 and V is TRBV29-1; TRBD2 matches 8 bases. Germline loops: CDR1 SQVTM, CDR2 ANQGSEA. Germline trimming cut 6 bases from V and 8 bases from J; bases unmatched to any gene: 9. The CDR3 is 13 amino acids. The CDR3, as DNA: TGCAGCGTCCGAGCGGGAGTTAGCCATGAGCAGTTCTTC. This sequence encodes CSVRAGVSHEQFF.

This clonotype occurred a few times. The genes are TRBV5-1 and TRBJ1-2; no reliable D call. Trimming left V 0 bases short and J 6 bases short, with 12 bases between. CDR3 length: 14 residues. Germline CDR1 SGHRS, CDR2 YFSETQ. In nucleotides, the CDR3 is TGCGCCAGCAGCTTGGATCCGGGTTTCGATGGCTACACCTTC. Translating gives CASSLDPGFDGYTF.

The chain has TRBV5-1 and TRBJ2-5; a weak D match, TRBD2 (5 bases). Trimming took off 0 bases at V and 1 base at J, with 7 bases between the two ends. Germline CDR1 and CDR2: SGHRS and YFSETQ. The length of the CDR3 is 14 residues. CDR3 in amino acids: CASSLATSQETQYF. The CDR3 bases are TGCGCCAGCAGCTTGGCCACTAGCCAAGAGACCCAGTACTTC.

A word on this clonotype: This may be a read error: a much more frequent sequence differs by one nucleotide. J is TRBJ2-1 and V is TRBV24-1; the D gene is possibly TRBD2 (6 bases). CDR3 length: 13 amino acids. With 9 bases removed from V and 4 bases from J, the gap between germline ends came to 12 bases. Germline CDR1 is KGHDR and CDR2 is SFDVKD. The CDR3 nucleotides read TGTGCCACCCGCGGGATTAGTTACAATGAGCAGTTCTTC. Its translation: CATRGISYNEQFF.

V is TRBV12-3 or TRBV12-4 and J is TRBJ1-4; the D is unclear. The CDR3 is 13 residues long. The V end was cut by 0 bases, the J end by 7 bases, with 6 bases between. For the CDR3, the DNA is TGTGCCAGCAGTTTAGCCTCGGGTGAAAAACTGTTTTTT. Protein product: CASSLASGEKLFF.

The sample holds a few counts of this clonotype. The chain employs TRBV5-6 and TRBJ1-1, with TRBD1 identical over 7 bases. CDR3 length: 13 amino acids. The germline CDR1 and CDR2 sequences are SGHDT and YYEEEE. The J segment lost 6 bases and the V segment lost 0 bases, leaving 2 bases of the junction unmatched. The CDR3 sequence: CASSLGQGPEAFF. In nucleotides, the CDR3 is TGTGCCAGCAGCTTGGGACAGGGACCTGAAGCTTTCTTT.

The gene calls are TRBV27 and TRBJ2-3; D may be TRBD2 (6 bases). This CDR3 comprises 14 residues. With 8 bases removed from V and 2 bases from J, the gap between germline ends came to 14 bases. Germline CDR1 MNHEY, CDR2 SMNVEV (reference sequence). The CDR3, as DNA: TGTGCCAGCCTGCCGGGACTCGTCACAGATACGCAGTATTTT. Residues: CASLPGLVTDTQYF.

The table lists this clonotype with a few counts. V is TRBV5-1 and J is TRBJ2-7, with a possible D match to TRBD1 (6 bases). Deletions cut 4 bases from V and 3 bases from J, with 20 bases between. Germline V gene data show CDR1 as SGHRS and CDR2 as YFSETQ. This CDR3 is 16 amino acids long. For the CDR3, the DNA is TGCGCCAGCAGCCTGAAGACAGGAGCAAACCTCTACGAGCAGTACTTC. This sequence encodes CASSLKTGANLYEQYF.

This chain connects TRBV12-3 or TRBV12-4 to TRBJ2-7, with D unclear. V lost 5 bases, J lost 4 bases, and 6 bases lay in between. The CDR3 has 11 residues. The CDR3 bases are TGTGCCAGCAGTCAACTGTACGAGCAGTACTTC. Protein: CASSQLYEQYF.

The rearrangement uses TRBV11-2 and TRBJ2-1; 7 bases map to TRBD2. Trimming at V came to 4 bases and at J to 3 bases, leaving 9 bases not matched to a gene. CDR1 SGHAT and CDR2 FQNNGV come from the germline V gene. The length of the CDR3 is 16 residues. The CDR3, as DNA: TGTGCCAGCAGCTCCCAAGGGGCGGGAGTCTACAATGAGCAGTTCTTC. Residues: CASSSQGAGVYNEQFF.

Concerning this clonotype: Compared with germline, one end of the junction differs, possibly owing to a read error. This chain uses TRBV11-2 with TRBJ1-4; 7 positions match TRBD1. The CDR3 covers 15 residues. CDR1 SGHAT and CDR2 FQNNGV come from the germline V gene. This CDR3 is CASRAGTATNEELFF. The CDR3, as DNA: TGTGCCAGCAGAGCCGGGACAGCAACTAATGAAGAACTGTTTTTT.

The chain links TRBV7-2 to TRBJ2-1; the match to TRBD1 covers 7 bases. Germline CDR1 reads SGHTA; CDR2 reads FQGNSA. The CDR3 is 14 residues long. V was clipped by 4 bases and J by 7 bases; unmatched bases: 7. The CDR3 loop reads CASSSVTGENEQFF. For the CDR3, the DNA is TGTGCCAGCAGCTCCGTTACAGGGGAGAATGAGCAGTTCTTC.

The rearrangement links TRBV12-5 to TRBJ2-5; 8 bases agree with TRBD1. The CDR3 is 13 amino acids. Germline CDR1 and CDR2: LGHNT and FRNRAP. V was clipped by 6 bases and J by 4 bases; unmatched bases: 4. CDR3 nucleotides: TGTGCTAGTGGCCAAGGGACAGGAGAGACCCAGTACTTC. Translation gives CASGQGTGETQYF.

The V and J genes are TRBV6-2 or TRBV6-3 and TRBJ2-7; D might be TRBD1 (6 bases). The CDR3 contains 12 residues. In germline, CDR1 is MNHEY, CDR2 SVGEGT. V shed 2 bases and J shed 11 bases, with 13 bases lying between them. The chain's CDR3 is CASSYLQGEKYF. In DNA form, the CDR3 reads TGTGCCAGCAGTTACCTACAGGGTGAGAAGTACTTC.

The table lists this clonotype with a few counts. This chain connects TRBV24-1 to TRBJ2-5; D is perhaps TRBD1 or TRBD2 (5 bases each). The CDR3 is made up of 13 amino acids. Trimming cost V 4 bases and J 5 bases, with 10 bases left between them. The V gene's germline CDR1 is KGHDR and CDR2 SFDVKD. CDR3: CATSENWGETQYF. The CDR3, as DNA: TGTGCCACCAGTGAGAACTGGGGGGAGACCCAGTACTTC.

This clonotype was detected ten times or more. The rearrangement uses TRBV4-3 and TRBJ2-3, with 8 bases lining up with TRBD2. CDR1 is LGHNA and CDR2 is YSLEER in the germline V gene. V shed 0 bases, J shed 6 bases, and the junction held 8 bases outside the gene matches. This CDR3 spans 16 amino acids. The CDR3 DNA reads TGCGCCAGCAGCCAAGACTACGGGAGGGCCCCCGATACGCAGTATTTT. Protein: CASSQDYGRAPDTQYF.

This clonotype appeared a few times. The chain uses TRBV20-1 and TRBJ1-4; possible D gene TRBD1, 6 bases. CDR1 is DFQATT and CDR2 is SNEGSKA in the germline V gene (reference sequence). The CDR3 totals 15 residues. V was cut by 0 bases and J by 8 bases, with 16 bases left in between. DNA for the CDR3: TGCAGTGCTAGAGATCTATACAGGGACGCGGAAAAACTGTTTTTT. Its translation: CSARDLYRDAEKLFF.

The chain couples TRBV12-3 or TRBV12-4 to TRBJ2-1, with a weak D call TRBD2 (6 bases). The CDR3 contains 14 residues. Trimming stripped 5 bases from V and 2 bases from J, with 10 bases between. As DNA, the CDR3 is TGTGCCAGCAGTATGGGACTTCCCTACAATGAGCAGTTCTTC. This sequence encodes CASSMGLPYNEQFF.

V and J are TRBV7-2 and TRBJ2-7; D not resolved. Trimming cost V 2 bases and J 6 bases, with 20 bases left between them. CDR3 length equals 16 residues. In germline, CDR1 is SGHTA, CDR2 FQGNSA. CDR3 region: CASSLIRPPRSGEQYF. CDR3 in DNA: TGTGCCAGCAGCTTAATCAGGCCTCCTAGAAGTGGCGAGCAGTACTTC.

The sample holds a few counts of this clonotype. This chain connects TRBV20-1 to TRBJ2-1; the D gene is possibly TRBD2 (6 bases). V shed 3 bases and J shed 2 bases, with 14 bases lying between them. From germline, CDR1 is DFQATT and CDR2 SNEGSKA (reference sequence). The CDR3 spans 15 residues. The CDR3 nucleotides are TGCAGTGCTAGGGGTTCCGGGAGAGCCTACAATGAGCAGTTCTTC. Translating it yields CSARGSGRAYNEQFF.

J is TRBJ2-7 and V is TRBV7-8; 9 bases line up with TRBD2. CDR3 size: 16 residues. Trimming removed 0 bases from V and 8 bases from J; junction bases left unmatched: 11. Germline CDR1 SGHVS, CDR2 FQNEAQ. The CDR3 DNA follows: TGTGCCAGCAGCTTAGCGAGGCTAGCGGGGCCCTCTCAGCAGTACTTC. This codes for CASSLARLAGPSQQYF.

This clonotype was counted between two and nine times. The CDR3, as DNA: TGTGCCAACCCCTGTAGACTAGCGGGAGGGCCGGTCACAGATACGCAGTATTTT. The encoded protein is CANPCRLAGGPVTDTQYF. This chain connects TRBV11-2 to TRBJ2-3; 14 nucleotides agree with TRBD2. Germline-derived CDR1 and CDR2 are SGHAT and FQNNGV. The CDR3 has 18 residues. V was clipped by 10 bases and J by 2 bases; unmatched bases: 14. Full variable domain (remainder filled in from reference TRBV11-2 and TRBJ2-3): EAGVAQSPRYKIIEKRQSVAFWCNPISGHATLYWYQQILGQGPKLLIQFQNNGVVDDSQLPKDRFSAERLKGVDSTLKIQPAKLEDSAVYLCANPCRLAGGPVTDTQYFGPGTRLTVL.